The 31 T cell receptor beta chains presented below share a single source sample, sequenced in a study of cytomegalovirus exposure and HLA in healthy donors. It was with 60 Vbeta and 13 Jbeta primers that the PCR ran. Using immunoSEQ multiplex PCR, the repertoire was profiled, and TCRdb retains in-frame clones only, with some absent. The table lists around 130,000 clones, roughly 80% of them singletons. Sample: PBMCs. The receptors come from a male donor in good health and CMV-seronegative.

The chain carries TRBV11-3 and TRBJ2-2, with D perhaps TRBD2 (6 bases). CDR3 length: 17 residues. CDR1 SGHNT and CDR2 YENEEA come from the germline V gene. With 5 bases removed from V and 4 bases from J, the gap between germline ends came to 20 bases. The CDR3 here is CASSTGPGPEGTGELFF. CDR3 nucleotides: TGTGCCAGCAGCACAGGCCCGGGGCCGGAGGGCACCGGGGAGCTGTTTTTT.

The chain couples TRBV6-1 to TRBJ2-7, with 10 bases matching TRBD1. The V and J ends lost 7 bases and 2 bases, in that order; junction bases with no gene match: 8. This CDR3 is 15 amino acids long. CDR1 and CDR2 (germline): MNHNS, SASEGT. The CDR3: CASTRGGQGTYEQYF. In DNA form, the CDR3 reads TGTGCCAGCACCCGGGGGGGACAGGGGACCTACGAGCAGTACTTC.

The chain uses TRBV5-6 and TRBJ1-2; unclear D gene. Per the germline V gene, CDR1 is SGHDT and CDR2 is YYEEEE. The CDR3 has 14 residues. The V end was cut by 0 bases, the J end by 4 bases, with 10 bases between. In DNA form, the CDR3 reads TGTGCCAGCAGCTTGGTTGCGACAACCTATGGCTACACCTTC. It is translated as CASSLVATTYGYTF.

The V and J genes are TRBV2 and TRBJ2-1, with D perhaps matching TRBD2 (6 bases). Trimming shortened V by 7 bases and J by 0 bases, and 7 bases separated the two germline ends. The CDR3 loop spans 13 amino acids. CDR1 and CDR2 (germline): SNHLY, FYNNEI. The CDR3 loop is CASTGASYNEQFF. CDR3 bases: TGTGCCAGCACGGGAGCCTCCTACAATGAGCAGTTCTTC.

This chain uses TRBV30 with TRBJ1-3; D perhaps matches TRBD1 (5 bases). The CDR3 totals 14 residues. V gave up 0 bases and J gave up 2 bases, with 8 bases separating them. Germline V CDR1 and CDR2: GTSNPN, SVGIG (reference sequence). The CDR3 loop reads CAWSVAGPGNTIYF. In DNA, the CDR3 is TGTGCCTGGAGTGTTGCGGGGCCTGGAAACACCATATATTTT.

The V call is TRBV11-1, the J call TRBJ2-2, with TRBD1 matching over 8 bases. V lost 5 bases and J lost 5; bases outside the gene matches: 7. This CDR3 contains 15 residues. CDR1 is SGHAT and CDR2 is FQDESV in the germline V gene (reference sequence). The chain's CDR3 is CASSLRTGSTGELFF. DNA for the CDR3: TGTGCCAGCAGCCTTCGGACAGGGTCGACCGGGGAGCTGTTTTTT.

This clone was recorded a few times. The J gene is TRBJ1-4, the V gene TRBV19; D perhaps matches TRBD1 (6 bases). In germline, CDR1 is LNHDA, CDR2 SQIVND (reference sequence). The CDR3 runs to 13 residues. The V gene lost 2 bases and the J gene lost 8 bases, with 9 bases spanning the gap. The CDR3 nucleotides are TGTGCCAGTAGTATAAGGCAGGGGGAAAAACTGTTTTTT. Its protein is CASSIRQGEKLFF.

This clone occurred a few times. This chain joins TRBV28 and TRBJ2-3; D not certain. CDR1 and CDR2 from the germline V gene are MDHEN and SYDVKM. The CDR3 totals 12 residues. V was shortened by 6 bases and J by 6 bases, with 10 bases between the two germline ends. The CDR3 reads CASRGPTDTQYF. For the CDR3, the DNA is TGTGCCAGCAGGGGCCCAACGGATACGCAGTATTTT.

This clone is a singleton in its sample. In this CDR3 the conserved last residue, phenylalanine or tryptophan, is missing, so a read error is likely. The chain carries TRBV6-1 and TRBJ2-7; tentatively, D is TRBD1 (6 bases). The CDR3 has 13 residues. V lost 2 bases and J 3 bases, leaving 8 bases between the germline ends. CDR1 is MNHNS, CDR2 SASEGT, per germline. The DNA for the CDR3 is TGTGCCAGCAGTGAACGCAGGGGCTACGAGCAGTACCTC. It is translated as CASSERRGYEQYL.

The V call is TRBV7-9, the J call TRBJ2-2, with 7 nucleotides matching TRBD2. The CDR3 length is 14 residues. Germline-derived CDR1 and CDR2 are SEHNR and FQNEAQ (reference sequence). With V trimmed by 3 bases and J by 5 bases, 3 bases remained unmatched. CDR3 region: CASSFPGGTGELFF. The CDR3 DNA follows: TGTGCCAGCAGCTTCCCGGGGGGAACCGGGGAGCTGTTTTTT.

The chain couples TRBV9 to TRBJ2-3; D is uncertain. Per germline, CDR1 SGDLS and CDR2 YYNGEE. Trimming cost V 0 bases and J 4 bases, with 6 bases left between them. The CDR3 is made up of 13 amino acids. The CDR3 sequence is CASSVARSDTQYF. The CDR3 DNA sequence: TGTGCCAGCAGCGTAGCGAGGTCAGATACGCAGTATTTT. Drawing the rest from reference TRBV9 and TRBJ2-3, the complete variable domain is DSGVTQTPKHLITATGQRVTLRCSPRSGDLSVYWYQQSLDQGLQFLIQYYNGEERAKGNILERFSAQQFPDLHSELNLSSLELGDSALYFCASSVARSDTQYFGPGTRLTVL.

This clone was seen more than once but under ten times. The junction does not match germline at one end; this may be a read error. The CDR3 nucleotides read TGTTCCAGCAGCCCGGGACAGAATAATTCACCCCTCCACTTT. Translated: CSSSPGQNNSPLHF. The V call is TRBV7-9, the J call TRBJ1-6, with TRBD1 matching 7 bases. This CDR3 spans 14 amino acids. Germline V CDR1 and CDR2: SEHNR, FQNEAQ (reference sequence).

The chain has TRBV13 and TRBJ2-7; 8 bases agree with TRBD1. The CDR3 extends over 13 amino acids. Germline assignment: CDR1 PRHDT and CDR2 FYEKMQ (reference sequence). The V segment lost 5 bases and the J segment 10 bases; nucleotides outside the gene matches: 10. The CDR3 DNA follows: TGTGCCAGCAGCCAGCGACAGGGGCTAGGCCAGTACTTC. Residues: CASSQRQGLGQYF.

The chain couples TRBV2 to TRBJ2-7, with D perhaps TRBD1 (6 bases). Trimming pared 4 bases from V and 5 bases from J, leaving 12 bases between. Germline V gives CDR1 SNHLY, CDR2 FYNNEI. This CDR3 spans 13 amino acids. CDR3 region: CASSGSGVHEQYF. The CDR3 DNA reads TGTGCCAGCAGTGGGTCAGGGGTCCACGAGCAGTACTTC. The full variable domain, in which reference TRBV2 and TRBJ2-7 provide the parts outside the CDR3, is EPEVTQTPSHQVTQMGQEVILRCVPISNHLYFYWYRQILGQKVEFLVSFYNNEISEKSEIFDDQFSVERPDGSNFTLKIRSTKLEDSAMYFCASSGSGVHEQYFGPGTRLTVT.

The chain employs TRBV4-2 and TRBJ2-3; 12 bases are a match to TRBD2. V trimming: 4 bases; J trimming: 4 bases; junction bases outside the gene matches: 9. CDR3 length: 17 residues. The germline V gene has CDR1 LGHNA and CDR2 YNFKEQ. The CDR3 reads CASSPPEASGGADTQYF. The CDR3 nucleotides read TGTGCCAGCAGCCCCCCAGAGGCTAGCGGGGGGGCAGATACGCAGTATTTT.

The rearrangement links TRBV5-6 to TRBJ1-1, with TRBD1 matching over 9 bases. CDR3 size: 16 residues. Germline V gives CDR1 SGHDT, CDR2 YYEEEE. With V trimmed by 1 base and J by 0 bases, 4 bases remained unmatched. CDR3 nucleotide sequence: TGTGCCAGCAGCTTGCCACAGGGGGCCATGAACACTGAAGCTTTCTTT. Amino acids: CASSLPQGAMNTEAFF.

The chain uses TRBV7-3 and TRBJ2-7; D is perhaps TRBD2 (7 bases). The CDR3 loop spans 13 amino acids. V was clipped by 2 bases and J by 6 bases, with 11 bases between them. Germline V CDR1 and CDR2: SGHTA, FQGTGA. This chain's CDR3 is CASSLEGGLEQYF. CDR3 DNA: TGTGCCAGCAGCTTAGAGGGGGGGCTCGAGCAGTACTTC.

The chain joins TRBV5-6 to TRBJ2-1; TRBD2 matches at 14 bases. The CDR3 contains 19 residues. Germline V lookup: CDR1 SGHDT, CDR2 YYEEEE. J gave up 4 bases and V 5 bases, and 14 bases lay outside the gene matches. The CDR3 spells CASSTGLAGVPFAYNEQFF. The CDR3 coding sequence is TGTGCCAGCAGTACGGGACTAGCGGGAGTCCCCTTCGCTTACAATGAGCAGTTCTTC.

This chain links TRBV10-1 with TRBJ1-1; a weak D match, TRBD1 (5 bases). The CDR3 length is 13 residues. The V gene lost 5 bases and the J gene lost 4 bases, with 11 bases spanning the gap. Germline loops: CDR1 WNHNN, CDR2 SYGVQD (reference sequence). The CDR3 here is CASSTVGATEAFF. The CDR3 DNA reads TGCGCCAGCAGTACTGTTGGGGCCACTGAAGCTTTCTTT.

The rearrangement uses TRBV10-3 and TRBJ1-1; D is undetermined. The CDR3 runs to 14 residues. The germline V gene encodes CDR1 ENHRY and CDR2 SYGVKD. The V gene lost 4 bases and the J gene lost 0 bases, with 9 bases spanning the gap. The CDR3 DNA is TGTGCCATCAGTGCGGAGACCCTGAACACTGAAGCTTTCTTT. Protein sequence: CAISAETLNTEAFF.

The genes are TRBV5-1 and TRBJ1-2; D is unresolved. The CDR3 is 13 amino acids. Trimming removed 0 bases at V and 1 base at J, with 4 bases between. The germline CDR1 and CDR2 sequences are SGHRS and YFSETQ. The CDR3 here is CASSLVVNYGYTF. Here the CDR3 DNA reads TGCGCCAGCAGCTTGGTCGTTAACTATGGCTACACCTTC. The full variable domain, rest sourced from reference TRBV5-1 and TRBJ1-2, is KAGVTQTPRYLIKTRGQQVTLSCSPISGHRSVSWYQQTPGQGLQFLFEYFSETQRNKGNFPGRFSGRQFSNSRSEMNVSTLELGDSALYLCASSLVVNYGYTFGSGTRLTVV.

DNA of the CDR3: TGTGCCAGCATTCGGGGGGATGGCTACACCTTC. Translating it yields CASIRGDGYTF. The chain couples TRBV2 to TRBJ1-2; the D gene is possibly TRBD1 (5 bases). Germline lookup yields CDR1 SNHLY and CDR2 FYNNEI. The CDR3 totals 11 residues. V dropped 7 bases and J dropped 6 bases, with 9 bases sitting between them.

The chain carries TRBV28 and TRBJ1-6; 8 nucleotides line up with TRBD1. V shed 4 bases, J shed 3 bases, and the junction held 2 bases outside the gene matches. Germline values: CDR1 MDHEN, CDR2 SYDVKM. The CDR3 sequence is 15 residues long. This CDR3 is CASSSGGIYNSPLHF. The CDR3 nucleotides read TGTGCCAGCAGTTCAGGGGGCATCTATAATTCACCCCTCCACTTT.

This clone was counted a few times. The J gene is TRBJ2-1, the V gene TRBV11-1; the match to TRBD2 covers 14 bases. Germline CDR1 SGHAT, CDR2 FQDESV (reference sequence). This CDR3 comprises 15 residues. V dropped 6 bases and J dropped 10; count of bases not matched to a gene: 8. The DNA of the CDR3 is TGTGCCAGCAGACCGGGGACTAGCGGGAGAGAGGAGCAGTTCTTC. It is translated as CASRPGTSGREEQFF.

The rearrangement links TRBV2 to TRBJ2-3; maybe TRBD1 (5 bases). Deletions cut 6 bases from V and 4 bases from J, with 11 bases between. The CDR3 consists of 13 residues. Per germline, CDR1 SNHLY and CDR2 FYNNEI. CDR3 residues: CASRKGPADTQYF. CDR3 bases: TGTGCCAGCAGGAAGGGGCCGGCAGATACGCAGTATTTT.

The chain employs TRBV19 and TRBJ1-6; no reliable D call. The CDR3 extends over 12 amino acids. CDR1 LNHDA and CDR2 SQIVND come from the germline V gene (reference sequence). Trimming cost V 8 bases and J 8 bases, with 10 bases left between them. Here the CDR3 DNA reads TGTGCCAGTCGACTTTCCCATTCACCCCTCCACTTT. Encoded protein: CASRLSHSPLHF.

The chain is built from TRBV18 and TRBJ2-5; TRBD1 matches at 8 bases. The J call is in doubt because the DNA end fits TRBJ2-7 better. This CDR3 is built from 16 residues. Germline-derived CDR1 and CDR2 are KGHSH and LQKENI. This CDR3 is CASSPTDWDRFYEQYF. As DNA, the CDR3 is TGTGCCAGCTCCCCCACGGACTGGGACAGGTTTTACGAGCAGTACTTC.

The V call is TRBV7-6, the J call TRBJ2-5; 13 positions match TRBD2. The J call may be wrong; the DNA end is better matched by TRBJ2-7. Germline values: CDR1 SGHVS, CDR2 FNYEAQ. CDR3 length equals 16 residues. CDR3 region: CASSAPRLAGGYEQYF. CDR3 bases: TGTGCCAGCAGCGCCCCCCGACTAGCGGGAGGTTACGAGCAGTACTTC.

On this clone: Mismatch with germline at one junction end may stem from a read error. The chain couples TRBV9 to TRBJ2-6; D may be TRBD1 (5 bases). Per the germline V gene, CDR1 is SGDLS and CDR2 is YYNGEE. This CDR3 has 18 residues. CDR3 sequence reads: CASSVEVAGHSGANGLTF. CDR3 bases: TGTGCCAGCAGCGTAGAAGTTGCAGGGCACTCTGGGGCCAACGGCCTGACTTTC.

The chain carries TRBV18 and TRBJ2-5; D not certain. The J call may be incorrect, as the DNA end agrees better with TRBJ2-7. This CDR3 has 14 amino acids. Germline V gene sequence: CDR1 KGHSH, CDR2 LQKENI. The CDR3 coding sequence is TGTGCCAGCTCACCCCGCGGTAGCTCCTACGAGCAGTACTTC. Its protein is CASSPRGSSYEQYF.

The CDR3 DNA is TGTGCCAGCAGTTACTCGGGTCTGGGGAGAGCTGAAGCTTTCTTT. It codes for CASSYSGLGRAEAFF. The rearrangement links TRBV6-5 to TRBJ1-1; D not resolved. This CDR3 comprises 15 residues. The germline V and J ends were trimmed by 0 bases and 6 bases, with 14 bases remaining between them. CDR1 is MNHEY and CDR2 is SVGAGI in the germline V gene.